Following are 14 T cell receptor beta chains from one sample sequenced in a study of shared clonotypes between healthy human individuals. The naive CD8 fraction comprised CD45RO-negative cells positively selected for CCR7 and excluded terminally differentiated effector memory CD45RA+ cells. Clones were sequenced by immunoSEQ multiplex PCR, and TCRdb holds only the in-frame ones, with some missing. This table holds hundreds of thousands of clones, about 90% found once. Sequencing used naive CD8+ T cells sorted from blood. All receptors come from a man aged 30 to 45 in good health.

The V call is TRBV27, the J call TRBJ2-7; D might be TRBD2 (6 bases). The V end was cut by 6 bases, the J end by 7 bases, with 19 bases between. This CDR3 has 14 amino acids. From germline, CDR1 is MNHEY and CDR2 SMNVEV (reference sequence). The CDR3 sequence is CASRTGPTRGEQYF. CDR3 nucleotides: TGTGCCAGCAGGACGGGACCCACTCGGGGGGAGCAGTACTTC.

A word on this clone: Other nucleotide sequences in the sample specify the same CDR3. V and J are TRBV7-9 and TRBJ2-1; 12 bases agree with TRBD2. Germline V lookup: CDR1 SEHNR, CDR2 FQNEAQ (reference sequence). This CDR3 region has 16 residues. The junction had 3 bases not matched to a gene; V was cut back by 6 bases and J by 0 bases. CDR3 DNA: TGTGCCAGCAGTCCGACTAGCGGGAGCTCCTACAATGAGCAGTTCTTC. Amino acid sequence: CASSPTSGSSYNEQFF.

The chain joins TRBV4-3 to TRBJ2-7; no reliable D call. The CDR3 runs 13 residues. Germline V gene lookup returns CDR1 LGHNA and CDR2 YSLEER. The V gene lost 4 bases and the J gene lost 3 bases, with 10 bases spanning the gap. DNA of the CDR3: TGCGCCAGCAGCCTTTGGGCGCGCTACGAGCAGTACTTC. Its translation: CASSLWARYEQYF.

The chain employs TRBV7-9 and TRBJ1-3, with D unclear. The germline V gene has CDR1 SEHNR and CDR2 FQNEAQ (reference sequence). V was clipped by 3 bases and J by 2 bases, with 8 bases between them. The CDR3 runs to 14 residues. The CDR3 nucleotides are TGTGCCAGCAGCTTCCCCCTAGCTGGAAACACCATATATTTT. Translation: CASSFPLAGNTIYF.

The chain uses TRBV29-1 and TRBJ1-1; D is unresolved. This CDR3 is built from 10 residues. Germline V gives CDR1 SQVTM, CDR2 ANQGSEA. V was trimmed by 5 bases and J by 5 bases, leaving 6 bases between them. The DNA for the CDR3 is TGCAGCGTTCAAGGGACTGAAGCTTTCTTT. Its translation is CSVQGTEAFF.

This clone appeared once. This chain uses TRBV5-1 with TRBJ2-2; D is unclear. This CDR3 is built from 12 residues. Trimming shortened V by 1 base and J by 6 bases, and 4 bases separated the two germline ends. Germline lookup yields CDR1 SGHRS and CDR2 YFSETQ. DNA of the CDR3: TGCGCCAGCAGCTTGCTGTCCGGGGAGCTGTTTTTT. This sequence encodes CASSLLSGELFF.

This chain joins TRBV27 and TRBJ2-1; tentatively, D is TRBD2 (7 bases). The CDR3 has 13 residues. With 5 bases removed from V and 10 bases from J, the gap between germline ends came to 15 bases. Germline V gene sequence: CDR1 MNHEY, CDR2 SMNVEV (reference sequence). CDR3 region: CASSPGWGGEQFF. The CDR3 region has the DNA TGTGCCAGCAGTCCGGGTTGGGGGGGCGAGCAGTTCTTC.

To note about this clone: This CDR3 is also generated by other DNA sequences in the sample. The chain is built from TRBV19 and TRBJ2-1; D is ambiguous. V lost 3 bases, J lost 2 bases, and 2 bases lay in between. CDR1 LNHDA and CDR2 SQIVND come from the germline V gene (reference sequence). CDR3 length: 12 amino acids. The CDR3 DNA reads as TGTGCCAGTAGTATTCCCTACAATGAGCAGTTCTTC. Translating it yields CASSIPYNEQFF.

The rearrangement joins TRBV5-5 to TRBJ2-1, with 7 bases matching TRBD2. This CDR3 has 16 residues. Germline V gene lookup returns CDR1 SGHKS and CDR2 YYEKEE (reference sequence). Trimming cost V 4 bases and J 4 bases; bases outside gene matches: 11. CDR3 region: CASSPLRLADYNEQFF. CDR3 nucleotides: TGTGCCAGCAGCCCCCTGAGGCTAGCGGATTACAATGAGCAGTTCTTC.

In this sample, this clone turned up once. This chain joins TRBV7-3 and TRBJ1-3; 7 positions match TRBD1. V shed 6 bases and J 0 bases; nucleotides not matched to a gene: 5. The germline gives CDR1 SGHTA, CDR2 FQGTGA. The CDR3 sequence is 15 residues long. This CDR3 is CASSNRGGSGNTIYF. CDR3 DNA: TGTGCCAGCAGTAACAGGGGCGGCTCTGGAAACACCATATATTTT.

The CDR3 region has the DNA TGTGCCAGCAGCCGGGCTACGGGTGAAAAACTGTTTTTT. Its protein is CASSRATGEKLFF. The chain employs TRBV7-6 and TRBJ1-4; no firm D call. The CDR3 runs to 13 residues. The germline V and J ends were trimmed by 5 bases and 7 bases, with 11 bases remaining between them. From germline, CDR1 is SGHVS and CDR2 FNYEAQ.

The CDR3: CSVDAGTGGYEQYF. CDR3 DNA sequence: TGCAGCGTTGACGCCGGGACAGGGGGCTACGAGCAGTACTTC. The chain uses TRBV29-1 and TRBJ2-7; TRBD1 matches 11 bases. V lost 3 bases, J lost 3 bases, and 4 bases stayed unmatched. Germline V gives CDR1 SQVTM, CDR2 ANQGSEA. The CDR3 has 14 residues.

As for this clone: A far larger clone is off by one base, so a read error is likely. The same CDR3 can be traced to other DNA sequences in this sample. In DNA form, the CDR3 reads TGTGCCAGCAGTTTCTACTACGAGCAGTACTTC. Its translation: CASSFYYEQYF. This chain links TRBV28 with TRBJ2-7; unclear D gene. The CDR3 totals 11 residues. CDR1 and CDR2 (germline): MDHEN, SYDVKM. V shed 3 bases and J shed 3 bases, with 3 bases lying between them.

This clone has a single count. Other DNA sequences within the sample encode an identical CDR3. This chain connects TRBV4-1 to TRBJ1-2, with 7 bases lining up with TRBD1. CDR1 is MGHRA, CDR2 YSYEKL, per germline. The CDR3 runs to 14 residues. V lost 5 bases and J lost 4; bases outside the gene matches: 7. The CDR3: CASSVPGDSYGYTF. CDR3 DNA sequence: TGCGCCAGCAGCGTACCCGGGGACAGCTATGGCTACACCTTC.